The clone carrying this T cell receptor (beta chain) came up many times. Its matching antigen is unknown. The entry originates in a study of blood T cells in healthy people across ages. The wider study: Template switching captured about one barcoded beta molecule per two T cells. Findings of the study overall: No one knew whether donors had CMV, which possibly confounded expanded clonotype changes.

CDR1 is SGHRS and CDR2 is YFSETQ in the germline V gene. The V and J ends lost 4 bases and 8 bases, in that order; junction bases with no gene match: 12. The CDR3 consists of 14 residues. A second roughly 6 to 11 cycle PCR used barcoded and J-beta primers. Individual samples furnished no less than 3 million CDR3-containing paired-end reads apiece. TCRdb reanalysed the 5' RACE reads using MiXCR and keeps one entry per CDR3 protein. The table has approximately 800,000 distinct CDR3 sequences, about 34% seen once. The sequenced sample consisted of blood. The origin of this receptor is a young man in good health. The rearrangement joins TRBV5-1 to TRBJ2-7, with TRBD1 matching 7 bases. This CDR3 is CASSTRTGVVQQYF. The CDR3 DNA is TGCGCCAGCAGCACCCGAACAGGGGTCGTCCAGCAGTACTTC. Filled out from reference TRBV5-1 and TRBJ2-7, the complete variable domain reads KAGVTQTPRYLIKTRGQQVTLSCSPISGHRSVSWYQQTPGQGLQFLFEYFSETQRNKGNFPGRFSGRQFSNSRSEMNVSTLELGDSALYLCASSTRTGVVQQYFGPGTRLTVT.